This record looks at one T cell receptor beta chain sequence and its context. Its target is not known. Primers included in the PCR were 60 Vbeta and 13 Jbeta primers. Sequencing used immunoSEQ multiplex PCR; TCRdb keeps in-frame clones, though not all of them. The table has under 150,000 clones, around 83% seen once. The data stem from a study of cytomegalovirus exposure and HLA in healthy donors. Study-level results: A later analysis found TCR association rates differed by HLA locus, highest for DRB1 and lowest for HLA-C. Accurate HLA-A and HLA-B prediction from TCR beta sequences was reported for most subjects. Sequencing had likely introduced a cluster of highly shared sequence variants as an artifact.

This CDR3 spans 14 amino acids. Germline V gives CDR1 WNHNN, CDR2 SYGVQD (reference sequence). The V and J ends lost 7 bases and 3 bases respectively, with 14 bases between them. This sequence joins TRBV10-1 and TRBJ2-3, with D maybe TRBD1 (5 bases). Sequencing input: PBMCs. This TCR was sampled from a man aged 50 to 60 in good health and CMV-seronegative. Here the CDR3 reads CASTRAVVTDTQYF. The CDR3 DNA sequence: TGCGCCAGCACCAGGGCTGTCGTAACAGATACGCAGTATTTT.